Reported below is one T cell receptor beta chain. This record belongs to a study of blood T cell repertoires in COVID-19. Study at large: PBMCs, B-cell-depleted T cells, or T cells were the source of the cDNA or gDNA that made up the material.

Germline V gives CDR1 MNHEY, CDR2 SMNVEV (reference sequence). The V gene end was trimmed by 6 bases and the J gene end by 0 bases; junction bases not matched to a gene: 4. The CDR3 runs 14 residues. In the original processing: Amplified reference gene primers provided the basis for estimating nucleated cell counts. Some clones are missing from TCRdb's copy, which holds only in-frame ones; the method was immunoSEQ multiplex PCR. V, J and clone size were drawn from that table, and D and trimming were deduced from the DNA. The sample includes roughly 300,000 clones, around 90% seen only once; the top ten take more than 6%.

The sequencing input was peripheral blood. This receptor was identified in a woman aged 25 to 39 with COVID-19, enrolled during active disease. The V gene is TRBV27, the J gene TRBJ1-1; 7 bases are a match to TRBD1. The CDR3 region has the DNA TGTGCCAGCAGGAGGGGACAGTTGAACACTGAAGCTTTCTTT. Translated, it gives CASRRGQLNTEAFF.